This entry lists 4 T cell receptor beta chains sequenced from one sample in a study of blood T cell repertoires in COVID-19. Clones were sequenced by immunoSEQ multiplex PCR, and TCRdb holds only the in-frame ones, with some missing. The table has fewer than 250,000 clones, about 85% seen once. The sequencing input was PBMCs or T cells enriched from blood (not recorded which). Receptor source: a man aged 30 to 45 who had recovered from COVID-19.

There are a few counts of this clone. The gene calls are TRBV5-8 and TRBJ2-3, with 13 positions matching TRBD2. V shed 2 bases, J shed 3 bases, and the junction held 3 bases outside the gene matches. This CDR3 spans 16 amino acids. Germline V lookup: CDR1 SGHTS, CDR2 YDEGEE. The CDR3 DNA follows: TGTGCCAGCAGCTTAGGACTAGCGGGAGCAACAGATACGCAGTATTTT. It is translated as CASSLGLAGATDTQYF.

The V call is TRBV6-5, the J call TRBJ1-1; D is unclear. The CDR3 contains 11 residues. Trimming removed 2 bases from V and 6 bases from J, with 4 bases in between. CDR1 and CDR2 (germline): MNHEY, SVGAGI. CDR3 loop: CASSYRAEAFF. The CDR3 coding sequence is TGTGCCAGCAGTTACCGAGCTGAAGCTTTCTTT.

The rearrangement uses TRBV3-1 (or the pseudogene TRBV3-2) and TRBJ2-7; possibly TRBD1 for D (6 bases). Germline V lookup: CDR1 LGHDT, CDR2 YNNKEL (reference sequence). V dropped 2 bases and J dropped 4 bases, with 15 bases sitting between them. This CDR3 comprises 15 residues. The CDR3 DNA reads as TGTGCCAGCAGCCAACCTACAGGGTCCGTATACGAGCAGTACTTC. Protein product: CASSQPTGSVYEQYF.

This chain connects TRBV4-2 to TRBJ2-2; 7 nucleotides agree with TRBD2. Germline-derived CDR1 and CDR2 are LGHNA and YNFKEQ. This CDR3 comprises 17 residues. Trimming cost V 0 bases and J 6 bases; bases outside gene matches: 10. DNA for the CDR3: TGTGCCAGCAGCCAAGAAAGTAGGACTAGTCGCCCCGGGGAGCTGTTTTTT. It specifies CASSQESRTSRPGELFF.